This entry lists 7 T cell receptor beta chains sequenced from one sample in a study of blood T cells in healthy people across ages (dated by TCRdb to 2014 to 2015). The protocol used for the library was 5' RACE. TCRdb names Illumina HiSeq 2500 as the instrument used. A second PCR of 7 to 11 cycles was performed with a sample-barcoded 5' primer and a J-beta primer mix. The public sequencing data were trimmed at Q25 with fastp and processed into clonotypes with MiXCR by TCRdb, which kept only in-frame beta chains. Entries that share a CDR3 protein sequence are merged under the most common genes and DNA. The sample table shows approximately 760,000 distinct CDR3 sequences, and 25% are seen once. The top ten clones comprise roughly 9% of the sample. The same sample was also studied in work on T cells of mothers and their children.

Sequencing input: blood. Receptor source: a boy younger than 18 in good health.

On this clonotype itself: A much larger clone is a single base away; this may be a read error. The chain is built from TRBV7-9 and TRBJ2-5, with no clear D. CDR3 length: 10 residues. CDR1 SEHNR and CDR2 FQNEAQ come from the germline V gene (reference sequence). The DNA of the CDR3 is TGTACCAGCAGCTTTGAGACCCAGTACTTC. Protein: CTSSFETQYF. Drawing the rest from reference TRBV7-9 and TRBJ2-5, the complete variable domain is DTGVSQNPRHKITKRGQNVTFRCDPISEHNRLYWYRQTLGQGPEFLTYFQNEAQLEKSRLLSDRFSAERPKGSFSTLEIQRTEQGDSAMYLCTSSFETQYFGPGTRLLVL.

This clonotype was seen at least ten times. The chain links TRBV5-1 to TRBJ2-5; 15 bases match TRBD2. The J call may be incorrect, as the DNA end agrees better with TRBJ2-1. Germline-derived CDR1 and CDR2 are SGHRS and YFSETQ. The CDR3 runs 15 residues. The CDR3 DNA sequence: TGCGCCAGCAGCCCGGGACTAGCGGGAGGCGGTGAGCAGTTCTTC. Translation: CASSPGLAGGGEQFF.

The chain joins TRBV3-1 to TRBJ2-7; 9 nucleotides align to TRBD2. Unmatched junction bases numbered 12, after V lost 8 bases and J lost 4 bases. CDR1 and CDR2 (germline): LGHDT, YNNKEL (reference sequence). This CDR3 spans 15 amino acids. The CDR3 DNA reads as TGTGCCAGCCAACTGGGCGGGAGGGTTATTTACGAGCAGTACTTC. Its protein is CASQLGGRVIYEQYF.

This chain links TRBV19 with TRBJ1-2; the D gene is possibly TRBD1 (6 bases). V was shortened by 8 bases and J by 7 bases, with 23 bases between the two germline ends. Germline loops: CDR1 LNHDA, CDR2 SQIVND (reference sequence). The CDR3 length is 15 residues. The CDR3 DNA is TGTGCCAGTTTCACCCGAATTTCAGGGGTCGCTGGCTACACCTTC. It encodes CASFTRISGVAGYTF.

This clonotype was counted a single time. The chain is built from TRBV29-1 and TRBJ2-5; D possibly corresponds to TRBD1 (6 bases). The germline gives CDR1 SQVTM, CDR2 ANQGSEA. V lost 3 bases and J 1 base, leaving 12 bases between the germline ends. This CDR3 region has 14 residues. DNA for the CDR3: TGCAGCGTTGAGGGCTCGACAGGCCAAGAGACCCAGTACTTC. This translates into CSVEGSTGQETQYF.

This clonotype was counted a few times. CDR3 nucleotide sequence: TGTGCCCTCGGCGGGCCTCATAGGAGCTATGGCTACACCTTC. It codes for CALGGPHRSYGYTF. The chain employs TRBV10-3 and TRBJ1-2; D call uncertain. Germline assignment: CDR1 ENHRY and CDR2 SYGVKD. The CDR3 spans 14 residues. Trimming pared 11 bases from V and 4 bases from J, leaving 20 bases between.

This chain connects TRBV7-2 to TRBJ2-1, with D uncertain. The CDR3 consists of 14 residues. CDR1 and CDR2 (germline): SGHTA, FQGNSA. The V and J ends lost 5 bases and 10 bases respectively, with 18 bases between them. The CDR3 region is CASSPPPLWAEQFF. The CDR3, as DNA: TGTGCCAGCAGCCCCCCTCCCCTTTGGGCAGAGCAGTTCTTC. The whole variable domain, filled in from reference TRBV7-2 and TRBJ2-1, reads GAGVSQSPSNKVTEKGKDVELRCDPISGHTALYWYRQSLGQGLEFLIYFQGNSAPDKSGLPSDRFSAERTGGSVSTLTIQRTQQEDSAVYLCASSPPPLWAEQFFGPGTRLTVL.